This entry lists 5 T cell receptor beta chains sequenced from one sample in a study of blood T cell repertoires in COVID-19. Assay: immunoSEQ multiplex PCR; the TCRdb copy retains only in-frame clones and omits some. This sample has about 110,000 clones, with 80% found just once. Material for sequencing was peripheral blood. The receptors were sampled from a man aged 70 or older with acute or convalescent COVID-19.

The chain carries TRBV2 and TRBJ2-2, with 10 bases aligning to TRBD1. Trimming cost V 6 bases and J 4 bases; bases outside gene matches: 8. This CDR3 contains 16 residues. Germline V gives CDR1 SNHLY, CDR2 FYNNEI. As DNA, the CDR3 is TGTGCCAGCAGGGGGGGACAGGGGACCGCCACCGGGGAGCTGTTTTTT. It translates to CASRGGQGTATGELFF.

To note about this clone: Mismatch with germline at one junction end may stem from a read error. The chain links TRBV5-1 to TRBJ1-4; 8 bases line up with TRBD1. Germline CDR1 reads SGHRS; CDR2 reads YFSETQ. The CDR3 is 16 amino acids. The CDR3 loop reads CASSLGTGTSNEKLFF. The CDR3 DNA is TGCGCCAGCAGCTTGGGGACAGGGACCTCTAACGAAAAACTGTTTTTT.

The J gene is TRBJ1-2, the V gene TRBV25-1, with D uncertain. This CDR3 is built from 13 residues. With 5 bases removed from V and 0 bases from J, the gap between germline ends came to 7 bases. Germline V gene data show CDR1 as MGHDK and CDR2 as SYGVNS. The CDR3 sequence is CASSSRANYGYTF. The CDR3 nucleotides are TGTGCCAGCAGTTCCCGAGCTAACTATGGCTACACCTTC.

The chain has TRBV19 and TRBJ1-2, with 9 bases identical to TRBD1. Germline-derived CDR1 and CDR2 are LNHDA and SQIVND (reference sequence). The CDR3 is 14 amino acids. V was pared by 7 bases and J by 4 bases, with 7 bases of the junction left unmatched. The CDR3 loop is CASKGDRESYGYTF. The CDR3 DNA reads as TGTGCCAGTAAAGGGGACAGGGAATCCTATGGCTACACCTTC.

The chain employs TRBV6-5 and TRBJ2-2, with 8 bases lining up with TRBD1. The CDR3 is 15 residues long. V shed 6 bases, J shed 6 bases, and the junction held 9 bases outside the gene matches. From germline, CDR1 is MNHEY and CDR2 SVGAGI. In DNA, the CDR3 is TGTGCCAGCAGCACCGGGACAGGAAGACCCGGGGAGCTGTTTTTT. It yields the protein CASSTGTGRPGELFF.